This T cell receptor beta chain was profiled in a study of T cell responses to AZD1222 COVID-19 vaccine. Across the whole study: Analysis merged second doses at about 4 or about 12 weeks.

The CDR3 runs to 17 residues. The germline V gene has CDR1 SGHRS and CDR2 YFSETQ. The J segment lost 6 bases and the V segment lost 1 base, leaving 9 bases of the junction unmatched. As regards this clone: The antigen remains undetermined.

Study-wide findings and caveats: Only a handful of AZD1222 recipients, several in all, had baseline seropositivity. Distributed over spike, vaccine-associated CD4 TCRs predominated at 160-218 and 743-854. Possibly, clonal diversity was underestimated; donors were largely white British and included more females.

The method was immunoSEQ multiplex PCR; TCRdb's version includes in-frame clones alone and lacks a portion of them. The table shows around 200,000 clones, with about 86% occurring only once. V is TRBV5-1 and J is TRBJ2-4; TRBD2 aligns across 11 bases. The specimen comprised peripheral blood, sampled on day 0 of AZD1222 vaccination. The sequence was collected from an adult in good health. CDR3: CASSLPALAGVANIQYF. DNA for the CDR3: TGCGCCAGCAGCTTGCCCGCACTAGCGGGAGTGGCAAACATTCAGTACTTC.